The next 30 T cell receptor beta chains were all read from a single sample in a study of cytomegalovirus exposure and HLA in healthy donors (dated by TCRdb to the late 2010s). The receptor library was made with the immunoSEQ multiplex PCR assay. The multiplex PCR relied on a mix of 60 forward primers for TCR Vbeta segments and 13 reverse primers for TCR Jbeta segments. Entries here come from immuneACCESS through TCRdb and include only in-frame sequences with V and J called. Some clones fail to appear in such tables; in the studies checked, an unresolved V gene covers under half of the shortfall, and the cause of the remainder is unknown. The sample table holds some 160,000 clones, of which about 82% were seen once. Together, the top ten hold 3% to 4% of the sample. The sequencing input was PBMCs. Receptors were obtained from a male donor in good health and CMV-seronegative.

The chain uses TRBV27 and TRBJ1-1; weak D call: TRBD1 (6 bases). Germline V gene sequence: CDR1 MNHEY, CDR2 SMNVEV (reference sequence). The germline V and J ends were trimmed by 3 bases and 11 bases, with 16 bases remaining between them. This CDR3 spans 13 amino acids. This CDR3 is CASSFSGQGLAFF. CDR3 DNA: TGTGCCAGCAGTTTTTCCGGCCAGGGGTTGGCTTTCTTT.

This chain's CDR3 is CASSTTGNEQFF. DNA for the CDR3: TGTGCCAGCAGTACGACAGGGAATGAGCAGTTCTTC. J is TRBJ2-1 and V is TRBV11-3; TRBD1 matches at 7 bases. CDR3 length: 12 amino acids. CDR1 SGHNT and CDR2 YENEEA come from the germline V gene. J was trimmed by 7 bases and V by 6 bases; bases with no gene match: 3.

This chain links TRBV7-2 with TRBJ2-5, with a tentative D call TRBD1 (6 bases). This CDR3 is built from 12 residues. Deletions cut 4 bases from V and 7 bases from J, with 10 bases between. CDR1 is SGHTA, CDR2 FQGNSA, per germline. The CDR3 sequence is CASSSTRGTQYF. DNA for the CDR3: TGTGCCAGCAGCTCCACCAGGGGGACCCAGTACTTC.

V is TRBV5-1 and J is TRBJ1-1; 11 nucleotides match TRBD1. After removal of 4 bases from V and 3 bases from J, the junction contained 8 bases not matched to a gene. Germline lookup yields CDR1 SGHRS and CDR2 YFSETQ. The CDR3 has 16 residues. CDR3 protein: CASSAGTGGGYTEAFF. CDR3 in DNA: TGCGCCAGCAGCGCCGGGACAGGGGGTGGGTACACTGAAGCTTTCTTT.

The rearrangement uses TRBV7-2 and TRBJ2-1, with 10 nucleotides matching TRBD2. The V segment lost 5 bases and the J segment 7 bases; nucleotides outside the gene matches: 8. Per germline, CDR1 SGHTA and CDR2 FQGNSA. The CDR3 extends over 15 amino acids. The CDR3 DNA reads TGTGCCAGCAGCATCGGGACTAGCGTAGGGAATGAGCAGTTCTTC. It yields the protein CASSIGTSVGNEQFF.

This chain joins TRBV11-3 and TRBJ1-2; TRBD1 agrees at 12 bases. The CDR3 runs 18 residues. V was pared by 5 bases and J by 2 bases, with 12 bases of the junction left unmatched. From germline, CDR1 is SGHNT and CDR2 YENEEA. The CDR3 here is CASSPLRDRGRVNYGYTF. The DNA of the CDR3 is TGTGCCAGCAGCCCACTCCGGGACAGGGGGCGTGTGAACTATGGCTACACCTTC.

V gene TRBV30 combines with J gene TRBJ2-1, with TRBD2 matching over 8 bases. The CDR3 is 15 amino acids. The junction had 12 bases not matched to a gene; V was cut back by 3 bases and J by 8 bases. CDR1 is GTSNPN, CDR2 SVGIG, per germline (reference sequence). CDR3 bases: TGTGCCTGGAGAGGCGGGCGGGAGGCCAGGGATGAGCAGTTCTTC. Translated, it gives CAWRGGREARDEQFF.

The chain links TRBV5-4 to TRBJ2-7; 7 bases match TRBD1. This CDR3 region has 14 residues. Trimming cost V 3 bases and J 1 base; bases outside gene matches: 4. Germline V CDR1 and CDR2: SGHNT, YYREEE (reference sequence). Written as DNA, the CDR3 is TGTGCCAGCAGCTCGATGGACAGGTCCTACGAGCAGTACTTC. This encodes CASSSMDRSYEQYF.

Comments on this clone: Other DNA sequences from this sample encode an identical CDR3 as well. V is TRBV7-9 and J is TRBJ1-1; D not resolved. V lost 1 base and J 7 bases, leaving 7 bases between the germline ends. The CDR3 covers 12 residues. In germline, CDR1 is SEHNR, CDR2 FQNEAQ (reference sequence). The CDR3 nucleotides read TGTGCCAGCAGCTTAGTCGGCGGTGAAGCTTTCTTT. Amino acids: CASSLVGGEAFF. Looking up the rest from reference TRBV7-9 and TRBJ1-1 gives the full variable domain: DTGVSQNPRHKITKRGQNVTFRCDPISEHNRLYWYRQTLGQGPEFLTYFQNEAQLEKSRLLSDRFSAERPKGSFSTLEIQRTEQGDSAMYLCASSLVGGEAFFGQGTRLTVV.

The CDR3 loop is CATSREIAGVGNEQFF. The DNA of the CDR3 is TGTGCCACCAGCAGAGAAATAGCGGGGGTCGGTAATGAGCAGTTCTTC. The J gene is TRBJ2-1, the V gene TRBV15; 9 positions match TRBD2. J gave up 7 bases and V 0 bases, and 7 bases lay outside the gene matches. The CDR3 is made up of 16 amino acids. CDR1 is LNHNV and CDR2 is YYDKDF in the germline V gene (reference sequence).

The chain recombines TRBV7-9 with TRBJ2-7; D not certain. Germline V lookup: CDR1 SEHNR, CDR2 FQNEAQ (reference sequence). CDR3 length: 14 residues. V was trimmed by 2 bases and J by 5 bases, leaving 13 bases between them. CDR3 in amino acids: CASSLSIQANEQYF. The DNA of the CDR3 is TGTGCCAGCAGCTTAAGTATCCAGGCCAACGAGCAGTACTTC.

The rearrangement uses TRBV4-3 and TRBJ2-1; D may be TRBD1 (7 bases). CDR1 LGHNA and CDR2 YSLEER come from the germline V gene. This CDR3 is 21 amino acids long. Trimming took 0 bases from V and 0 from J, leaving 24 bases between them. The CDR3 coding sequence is TGCGCCAGCAGCCAAGATCCGCCTGTGGGCAGGGGGAGGAGCTCCTACAATGAGCAGTTCTTC. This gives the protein CASSQDPPVGRGRSSYNEQFF.

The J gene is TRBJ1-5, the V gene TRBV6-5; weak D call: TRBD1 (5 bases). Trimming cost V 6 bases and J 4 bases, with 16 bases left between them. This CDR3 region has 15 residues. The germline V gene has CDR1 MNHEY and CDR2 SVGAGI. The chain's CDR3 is CASRSTESGNQPQHF. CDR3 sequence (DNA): TGTGCCAGCAGGTCGACAGAGAGCGGGAATCAGCCCCAGCATTTT.

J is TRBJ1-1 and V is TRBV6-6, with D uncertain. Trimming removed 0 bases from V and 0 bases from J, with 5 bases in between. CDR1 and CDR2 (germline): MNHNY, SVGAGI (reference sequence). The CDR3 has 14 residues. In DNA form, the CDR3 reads TGTGCCAGCAGTTACTCCGGAGTGAACACTGAAGCTTTCTTT. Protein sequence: CASSYSGVNTEAFF.

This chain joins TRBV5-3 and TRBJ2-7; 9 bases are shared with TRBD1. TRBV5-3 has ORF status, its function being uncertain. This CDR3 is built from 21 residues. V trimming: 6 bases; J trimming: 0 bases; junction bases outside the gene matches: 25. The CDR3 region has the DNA TGTGCCAGAACCCCGAACCGCACAGGGGGCTCGAGCTGGCGGCACTCCTACGAGCAGTACTTC. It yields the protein CARTPNRTGGSSWRHSYEQYF.

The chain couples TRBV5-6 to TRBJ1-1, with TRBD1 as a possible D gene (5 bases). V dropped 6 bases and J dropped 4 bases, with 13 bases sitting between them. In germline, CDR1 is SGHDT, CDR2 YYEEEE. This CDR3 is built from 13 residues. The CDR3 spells CASTLNGGTEAFF. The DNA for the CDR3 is TGTGCCAGCACCCTCAACGGGGGCACTGAAGCTTTCTTT.

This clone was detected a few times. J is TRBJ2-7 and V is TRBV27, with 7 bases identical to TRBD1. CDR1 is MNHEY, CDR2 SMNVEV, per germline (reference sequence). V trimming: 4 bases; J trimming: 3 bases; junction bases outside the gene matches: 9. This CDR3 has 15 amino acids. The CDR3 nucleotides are TGTGCCAGCAGTTCCCTCGAACAGGGGATCTACGAGCAGTACTTC. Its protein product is CASSSLEQGIYEQYF.

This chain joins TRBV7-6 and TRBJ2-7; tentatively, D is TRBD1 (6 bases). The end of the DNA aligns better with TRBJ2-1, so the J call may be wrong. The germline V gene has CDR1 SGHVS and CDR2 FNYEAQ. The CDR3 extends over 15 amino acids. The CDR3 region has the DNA TGTGCCAGCAGCTTAGACAGGGCATCCTACAATGAGCAGTTCTTC. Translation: CASSLDRASYNEQFF.

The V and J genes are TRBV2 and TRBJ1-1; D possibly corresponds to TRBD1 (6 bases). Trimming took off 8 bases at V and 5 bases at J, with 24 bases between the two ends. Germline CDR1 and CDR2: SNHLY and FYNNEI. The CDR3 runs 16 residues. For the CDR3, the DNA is TGTGCCAGCGGGGGCACGGCGGCAGCGGCGCGTACTGAAGCTTTCTTT. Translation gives CASGGTAAAARTEAFF.

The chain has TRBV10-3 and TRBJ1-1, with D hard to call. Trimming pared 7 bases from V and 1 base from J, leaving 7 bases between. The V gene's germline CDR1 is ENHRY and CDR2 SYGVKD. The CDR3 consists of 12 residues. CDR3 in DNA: TGTGCCATCATGGCAGGGAACACTGAAGCTTTCTTT. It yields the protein CAIMAGNTEAFF.

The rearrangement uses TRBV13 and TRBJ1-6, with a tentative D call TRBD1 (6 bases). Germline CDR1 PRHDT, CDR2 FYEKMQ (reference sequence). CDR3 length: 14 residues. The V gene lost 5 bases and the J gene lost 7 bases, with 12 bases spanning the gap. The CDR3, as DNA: TGTGCCAGCAGCCTCGGACAGAGAAATTCACCCCTCCACTTT. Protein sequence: CASSLGQRNSPLHF.

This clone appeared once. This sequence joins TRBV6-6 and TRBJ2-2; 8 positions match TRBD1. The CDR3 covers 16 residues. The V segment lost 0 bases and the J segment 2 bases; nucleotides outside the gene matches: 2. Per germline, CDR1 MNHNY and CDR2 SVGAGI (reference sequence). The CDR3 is CASSYSDRVNTGELFF. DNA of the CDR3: TGTGCCAGCAGTTACTCGGACAGGGTTAACACCGGGGAGCTGTTTTTT.

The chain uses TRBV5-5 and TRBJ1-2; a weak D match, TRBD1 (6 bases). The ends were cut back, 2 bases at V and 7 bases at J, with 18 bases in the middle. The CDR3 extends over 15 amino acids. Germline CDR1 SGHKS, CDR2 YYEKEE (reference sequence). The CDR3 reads CASSFYQGPVAGYTF. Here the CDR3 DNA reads TGTGCCAGCAGCTTTTATCAGGGGCCCGTTGCTGGCTACACCTTC.

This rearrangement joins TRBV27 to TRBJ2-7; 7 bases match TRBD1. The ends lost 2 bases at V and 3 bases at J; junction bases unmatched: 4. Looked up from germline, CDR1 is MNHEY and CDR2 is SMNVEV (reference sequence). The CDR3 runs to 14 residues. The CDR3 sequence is CASSLVTGDYEQYF. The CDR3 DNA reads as TGTGCCAGCAGTTTAGTCACAGGGGACTACGAGCAGTACTTC.

The CDR3 DNA is TGTGCCAGCAGCTTTTGGGGGGATGAGCAGTTCTTC. It codes for CASSFWGDEQFF. This chain links TRBV7-2 with TRBJ2-1; D may be TRBD2 (6 bases). Per the germline V gene, CDR1 is SGHTA and CDR2 is FQGNSA. V was pared by 3 bases and J by 8 bases, with 8 bases between. CDR3 length: 12 residues.

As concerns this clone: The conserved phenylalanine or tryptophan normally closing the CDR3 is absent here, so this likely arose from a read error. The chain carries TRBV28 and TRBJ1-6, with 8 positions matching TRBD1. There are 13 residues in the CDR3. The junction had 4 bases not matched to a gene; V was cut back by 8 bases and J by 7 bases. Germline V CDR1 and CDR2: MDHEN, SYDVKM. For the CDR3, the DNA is TGTGCCAGCGTGACAGGGGCGAATTCACCCCTCCACTCT. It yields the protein CASVTGANSPLHS.

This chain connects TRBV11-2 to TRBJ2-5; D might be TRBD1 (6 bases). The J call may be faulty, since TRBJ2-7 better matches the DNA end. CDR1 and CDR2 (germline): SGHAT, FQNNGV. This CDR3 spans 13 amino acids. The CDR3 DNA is TGTGCCAGCAGCTTAGGGACAGTCTACGAGCAGTACTTC. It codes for CASSLGTVYEQYF.

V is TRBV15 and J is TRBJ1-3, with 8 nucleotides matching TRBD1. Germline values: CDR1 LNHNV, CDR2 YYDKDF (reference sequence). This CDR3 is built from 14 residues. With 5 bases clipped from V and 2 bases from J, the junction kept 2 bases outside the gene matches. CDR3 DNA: TGTGCCACCAGCGGACAGGGCGCTGGAAACACCATATATTTT. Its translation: CATSGQGAGNTIYF. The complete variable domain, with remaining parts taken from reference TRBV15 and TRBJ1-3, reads DAMVIQNPRYQVTQFGKPVTLSCSQTLNHNVMYWYQQKSSQAPKLLFHYYDKDFNNEADTPDNFQSRRPNTSFCFLDIRSPGLGDTAMYLCATSGQGAGNTIYFGEGSWLTVV.

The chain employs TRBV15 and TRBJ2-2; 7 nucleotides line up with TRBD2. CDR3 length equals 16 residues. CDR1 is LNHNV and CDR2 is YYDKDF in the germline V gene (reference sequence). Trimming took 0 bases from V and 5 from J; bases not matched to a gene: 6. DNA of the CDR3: TGTGCCACCAGCAGAGATGGGGGGGGTGGGACCGGGGAGCTGTTTTTT. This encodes CATSRDGGGGTGELFF.

CDR3 in DNA: TGTGCCAGCAGCTTGGGCTTGGACACGGACGAAGCTTTCTTT. It is translated as CASSLGLDTDEAFF. V and J are TRBV5-4 and TRBJ1-1, with D perhaps matching TRBD1 (5 bases). This CDR3 is 14 amino acids long. Germline V lookup: CDR1 SGHNT, CDR2 YYREEE (reference sequence). Trimming pared 0 bases from V and 8 bases from J, leaving 14 bases between.